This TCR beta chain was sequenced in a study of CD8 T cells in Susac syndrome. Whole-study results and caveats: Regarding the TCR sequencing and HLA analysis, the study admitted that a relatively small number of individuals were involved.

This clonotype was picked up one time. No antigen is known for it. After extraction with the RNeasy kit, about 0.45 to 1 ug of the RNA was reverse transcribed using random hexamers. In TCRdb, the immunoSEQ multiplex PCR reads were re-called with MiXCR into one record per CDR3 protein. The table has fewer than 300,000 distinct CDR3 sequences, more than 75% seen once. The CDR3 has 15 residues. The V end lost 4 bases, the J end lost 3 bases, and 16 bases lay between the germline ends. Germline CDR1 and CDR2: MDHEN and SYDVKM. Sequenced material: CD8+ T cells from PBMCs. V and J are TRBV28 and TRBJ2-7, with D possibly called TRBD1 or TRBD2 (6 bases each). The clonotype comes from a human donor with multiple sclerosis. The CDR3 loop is CASSSYPEGDYEQYF. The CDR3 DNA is TGTGCCAGCAGTTCCTACCCGGAGGGGGACTACGAGCAGTACTTC.